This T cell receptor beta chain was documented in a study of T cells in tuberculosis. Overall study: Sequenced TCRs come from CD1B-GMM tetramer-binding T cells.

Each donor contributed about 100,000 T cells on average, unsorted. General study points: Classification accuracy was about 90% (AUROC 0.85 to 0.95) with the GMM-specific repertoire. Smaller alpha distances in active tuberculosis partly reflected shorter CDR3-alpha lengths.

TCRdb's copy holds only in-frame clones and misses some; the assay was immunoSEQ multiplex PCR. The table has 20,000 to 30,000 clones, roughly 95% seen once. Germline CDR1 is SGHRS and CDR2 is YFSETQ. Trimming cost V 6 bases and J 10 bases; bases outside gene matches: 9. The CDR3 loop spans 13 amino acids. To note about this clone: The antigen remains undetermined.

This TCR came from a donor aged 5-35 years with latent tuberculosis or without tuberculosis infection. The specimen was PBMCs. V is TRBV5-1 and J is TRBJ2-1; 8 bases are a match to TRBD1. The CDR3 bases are TGCGCCAGCACGAGACAGGGGACCTTGGAGCAGTTCTTC. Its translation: CASTRQGTLEQFF.